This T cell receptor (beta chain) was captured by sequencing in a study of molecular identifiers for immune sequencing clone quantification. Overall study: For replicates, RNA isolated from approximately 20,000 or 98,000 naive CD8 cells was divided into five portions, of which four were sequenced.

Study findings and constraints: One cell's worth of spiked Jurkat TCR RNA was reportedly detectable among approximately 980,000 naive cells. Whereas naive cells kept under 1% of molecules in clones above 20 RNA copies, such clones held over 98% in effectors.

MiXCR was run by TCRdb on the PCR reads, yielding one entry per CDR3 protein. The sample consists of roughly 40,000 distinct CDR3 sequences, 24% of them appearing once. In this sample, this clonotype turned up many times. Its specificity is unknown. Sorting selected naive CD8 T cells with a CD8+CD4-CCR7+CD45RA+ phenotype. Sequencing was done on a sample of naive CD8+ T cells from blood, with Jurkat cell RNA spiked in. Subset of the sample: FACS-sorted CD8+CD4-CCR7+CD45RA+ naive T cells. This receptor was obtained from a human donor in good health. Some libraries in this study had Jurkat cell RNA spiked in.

CDR3 sequence reads: CASSSPSIYSNQPQHF. The CDR3 DNA is TGTGCCAGCAGTTCCCCCTCAATTTATAGCAATCAGCCCCAGCATTTT. The genes are TRBV6-2 or TRBV6-3 and TRBJ1-5; D remains ambiguous. Trimming pared 4 bases from V and 0 bases from J, leaving 13 bases between. CDR3 length equals 16 residues. Germline lookup yields CDR1 MNHEY and CDR2 SVGEGT.